The 13 T cell receptor beta chains in this list originate from one sample, sequenced in a study of blood T cell repertoires in COVID-19 (dated by TCRdb to the early 2020s). Libraries were constructed by the immunoSEQ multiplex PCR assay. The source is immuneACCESS, and TCRdb retained only in-frame sequences with V and J called. Part of the clones is not carried over; for the studies checked, unresolved V genes explain less than half of this, and the remainder is unexplained. The sample data list more than 300,000 clones, and about 90% of these were observed just once. 7.3% of the sample comes from the top ten. The sequenced material came from peripheral blood. Source of these receptors: a woman in her seventies with COVID-19, enrolled during active disease.

The chain recombines TRBV19 with TRBJ1-1; D is unclear. V shed 5 bases and J shed 1 base, with 8 bases lying between them. From germline, CDR1 is LNHDA and CDR2 SQIVND (reference sequence). The CDR3 consists of 13 residues. Here the CDR3 reads CASSSGWNTEAFF. The CDR3 nucleotides read TGTGCCAGTAGTTCCGGTTGGAACACTGAAGCTTTCTTT.

This chain joins TRBV7-2 and TRBJ2-7; 11 bases line up with TRBD2. Unmatched junction bases numbered 7, after V lost 0 bases and J lost 6 bases. The CDR3 runs to 16 residues. Germline assignment: CDR1 SGHTA and CDR2 FQGNSA. The CDR3 region is CASSLAGLAGGREQYF. CDR3 nucleotide sequence: TGTGCCAGCAGCTTAGCGGGGTTAGCGGGGGGGCGCGAGCAGTACTTC.

This chain connects TRBV5-4 to TRBJ2-2; no reliable D call. There are 15 residues in the CDR3. Germline V CDR1 and CDR2: SGHNT, YYREEE (reference sequence). V lost 2 bases to trimming and J lost 2 bases, with 10 bases between them. CDR3 bases: TGTGCCAGCAGCTTATCCCAACACAACACCGGGGAGCTGTTTTTT. Translated: CASSLSQHNTGELFF. Variable domain in full (rest from reference TRBV5-4 and TRBJ2-2): ETGVTQSPTHLIKTRGQQVTLRCSSQSGHNTVSWYQQALGQGPQFIFQYYREEENGRGNFPPRFSGLQFPNYSSELNVNALELDDSALYLCASSLSQHNTGELFFGEGSRLTVL.

The V call is TRBV10-3, the J call TRBJ1-4, with TRBD1 identical over 10 bases. The trim removed 10 bases at V and 8 bases at J, leaving 7 bases unmatched. Per the germline V gene, CDR1 is ENHRY and CDR2 is SYGVKD. The length of the CDR3 is 13 residues. CDR3 sequence (DNA): TGTGCCACACGGGACAGGGGAGGAGAAAAACTGTTTTTT. It specifies CATRDRGGEKLFF.

The chain employs TRBV7-2 and TRBJ2-7; TRBD2 is a possible D gene (6 bases). The V end was cut by 4 bases, the J end by 6 bases, with 16 bases between. Germline CDR1 reads SGHTA; CDR2 reads FQGNSA. The CDR3 consists of 14 residues. The CDR3 DNA reads as TGTGCCAGCAGCTCCTACAGGATCGGGGGCGAGCAGTACTTC. The encoded protein is CASSSYRIGGEQYF.

The rearrangement uses TRBV5-3 and TRBJ2-7; 7 bases match TRBD1. TRBV5-3 is an open reading frame, and its role is uncertain. The CDR3 totals 15 residues. Trimming removed 4 bases from V and 3 bases from J; junction bases left unmatched: 10. CDR3 sequence: CARSNSETGSYEQYF. CDR3 nucleotide sequence: TGTGCCAGAAGCAACTCTGAGACAGGGAGCTACGAGCAGTACTTC.

This chain uses TRBV2 with TRBJ1-1; 8 bases agree with TRBD1. CDR1 and CDR2 from the germline V gene are SNHLY and FYNNEI. The CDR3 consists of 13 residues. The V segment lost 7 bases and the J segment 1 base; nucleotides outside the gene matches: 2. Here the CDR3 DNA reads TGTGCCAGCAAGGACAGGGCGAACACTGAAGCTTTCTTT. It codes for CASKDRANTEAFF.

The DNA of the CDR3 is TGTGCCAGCTCACCGAGTGAAGGTAGCCCAAATCAGCCCCAGCATTTT. It is translated as CASSPSEGSPNQPQHF. V is TRBV18 and J is TRBJ1-5, with no clear D. From germline, CDR1 is KGHSH and CDR2 LQKENI. The CDR3 length is 16 residues. Trimming cost V 3 bases and J 4 bases, with 16 bases left between them. The variable domain in full, completed from reference TRBV18 and TRBJ1-5, reads NAGVMQNPRHLVRRRGQEARLRCSPMKGHSHVYWYRQLPEEGLKFMVYLQKENIIDESGMPKERFSAEFPKEGPSILRIQQVVRGDSAAYFCASSPSEGSPNQPQHFGDGTRLSIL.

V is TRBV12-3 or TRBV12-4 and J is TRBJ1-1; D is undetermined. The CDR3 is made up of 12 amino acids. V was pared by 2 bases and J by 10 bases, with 11 bases between. The CDR3 region is CASSLMRSRAFF. The DNA for the CDR3 is TGTGCCAGCAGTTTAATGAGGAGTCGAGCTTTCTTT.

This chain links TRBV6-4 with TRBJ2-7; possible D gene TRBD1, 5 bases. The CDR3 extends over 13 amino acids. The V end lost 0 bases, the J end lost 9 bases, and 12 bases lay between the germline ends. Germline CDR1 is MRHNA and CDR2 is SNTAGT. The DNA of the CDR3 is TGTGCCAGCAGTGACTCTGGGGCAGGGCGGCAGTACTTC. It codes for CASSDSGAGRQYF.

The J gene is TRBJ1-4, the V gene TRBV5-1; TRBD1 is a possible D gene (6 bases). The CDR3 loop spans 15 amino acids. Trimming left V 4 bases short and J 8 bases short, with 18 bases between. Germline values: CDR1 SGHRS, CDR2 YFSETQ. CDR3 DNA: TGCGCCAGCAGCGAAACAGGAGGAAGGGGGGAAAAACTGTTTTTT. This sequence encodes CASSETGGRGEKLFF.

This sequence joins TRBV27 and TRBJ2-1, with 9 bases fitting TRBD2. V was pared by 10 bases and J by 5 bases, with 9 bases of the junction left unmatched. CDR3 length equals 14 residues. Germline-derived CDR1 and CDR2 are MNHEY and SMNVEV (reference sequence). The CDR3 nucleotides are TGTGCCACGCAACCCCTAGCGGGGAACAATGAGCAGTTCTTC. Residues: CATQPLAGNNEQFF.

The V and J genes are TRBV9 and TRBJ1-4; 10 nucleotides match TRBD1. Germline assignment: CDR1 SGDLS and CDR2 YYNGEE. Trimming removed 3 bases from V and 5 bases from J; junction bases left unmatched: 7. There are 16 residues in the CDR3. CDR3 sequence reads: CASSAPRTGGNEKLFF. CDR3 bases: TGTGCCAGCAGCGCGCCCCGGACAGGGGGGAATGAAAAACTGTTTTTT.